This TCR beta chain was captured by sequencing in a study of OX40 agonist ivuxolimab in advanced cancers. Turning to the study itself: Eligibility rules accepted prior anti-PD-1, anti-PD-L1 or anti-CTLA-4 therapy, and approximately 40% had some.

With regard to this clone: Antigen specificity is unknown.

Patients with a history of autoimmune disease or on systemic immunosuppression were excluded. Cycle 7 day 1, cycle 4 day 1, and baseline were the timepoints at which blood was sampled. The CDR3 is 14 amino acids. V was trimmed by 2 bases and J by 8 bases, leaving 14 bases between them. Germline assignment: CDR1 SGHKS and CDR2 YYEKEE (reference sequence). Assay: immunoSEQ multiplex PCR; the TCRdb copy retains only in-frame clones and omits some. The sample lists 90,000 to 100,000 clones; approximately 95% were seen once. Study-level points and caveats: CD4+ T cells averaged fewer expanded clones than CD8+ T cells.

Specimen: CD4+ or CD8+ T cells sorted from blood, collected in a trial of the OX40 agonist ivuxolimab. The TCR originated in an adult with an advanced solid tumor such as melanoma, head and neck, liver or kidney cancer. The chain joins TRBV5-5 to TRBJ2-1; no reliable D call. CDR3 sequence (DNA): TGTGCCAGCAGCTTCGTGATAGGCGGCCATGAGCAGTTCTTC. Its protein product is CASSFVIGGHEQFF.